This T cell receptor (beta chain) is drawn from a study of T cell responses to AZD1222 COVID-19 vaccine. Study results and limitations: With dominance at 160-218 and 743-854, vaccine-associated CD4 TCRs spanned spike. No day 14 peak samples; only post-peak repertoires were characterized. Just 5 to 7 AZD1222 recipients were seropositive at baseline.

A remark on this clone: Its target is unknown. Other nucleotide sequences from this sample produce the same CDR3.

Sequencing used immunoSEQ multiplex PCR; TCRdb keeps in-frame clones, though not all of them. Of tens of thousands of clones listed, roughly 90% are singletons. The germline V gene encodes CDR1 DFQATT and CDR2 SNEGSKA (reference sequence). The CDR3 sequence is 11 residues long. Trimming left V 3 bases short and J 5 bases short, with 7 bases between. This specimen consisted of peripheral blood, obtained on day 0 of MenACWY control vaccination. The chain couples TRBV20-1 to TRBJ2-5; D unclear. The source of this sequence is an adult in good health. In nucleotides, the CDR3 is TGCAGTGCTAGTCTCGCGGAGACCCAGTACTTC. This translates into CSASLAETQYF.